Given below is one T cell receptor beta chain in context. This sample stems from a study of low-dose radiotherapy and immunotherapy resistance in tumors. Study details: Cohort 1 received 0.5 Gy per fraction every 2 weeks, totaling 6.5 Gy. Participants were given intravenous cyclophosphamide 200 mg/m2 every two weeks, one day before radiation and immunotherapy. The schedule for Cohort 2 used 1 Gy per fraction every two weeks, which added up to 13 Gy over 26 weeks.

V lost 6 bases to trimming and J lost 2 bases; unmatched junction nucleotides: 13. The CDR3 totals 15 residues. CDR1 DFQATT and CDR2 SNEGSKA come from the germline V gene (reference sequence). First-strand cDNA relied on TRAV- and TRBV-specific primers spanning alpha and beta chains. Using a constant-region primer together with a V-primer adapter, TCRs were subjected to about 20 PCR cycles of amplification. TCRdb re-derived calls from the reads in MiXCR, one entry per CDR3 protein. The table records 95,000 to 100,000 distinct CDR3 sequences, under 25% of them present only once. Documented time point: after trial treatment. Described treatment: LDRT plus nivolumab, ipilimumab, low-dose cyclophosphamide and aspirin (RACIN trial).

Material: PBMCs, obtained after low-dose radiotherapy plus immunotherapy. This sequence originates from a male donor with prostate cancer. The gene calls are TRBV20-1 and TRBJ2-7, with 7 bases that match TRBD1. CDR3 amino acids: CSAAPLTGSPYEQYF. DNA for the CDR3: TGCAGTGCCGCCCCATTGACAGGGTCTCCCTACGAGCAGTACTTC.